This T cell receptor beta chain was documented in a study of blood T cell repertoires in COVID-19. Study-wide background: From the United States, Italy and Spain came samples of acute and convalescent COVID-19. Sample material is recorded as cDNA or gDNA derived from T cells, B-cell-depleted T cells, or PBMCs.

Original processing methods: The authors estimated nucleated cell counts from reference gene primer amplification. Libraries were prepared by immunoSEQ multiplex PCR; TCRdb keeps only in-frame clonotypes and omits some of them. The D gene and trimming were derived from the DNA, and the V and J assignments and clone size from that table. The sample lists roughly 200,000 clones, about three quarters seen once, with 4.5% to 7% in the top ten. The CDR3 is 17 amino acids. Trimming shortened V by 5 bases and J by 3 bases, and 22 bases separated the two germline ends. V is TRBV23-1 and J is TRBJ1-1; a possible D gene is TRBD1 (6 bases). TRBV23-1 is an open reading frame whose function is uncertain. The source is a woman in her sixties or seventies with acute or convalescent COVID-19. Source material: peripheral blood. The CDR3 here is CASSFVGMGARDTEAFF. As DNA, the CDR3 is TGCGCCAGCAGTTTCGTTGGGATGGGGGCCCGGGACACTGAAGCTTTCTTT.